This T cell receptor beta chain was recovered during a study of cytomegalovirus exposure and HLA in healthy donors. Worth noting for this clone: Its specificity is unknown.

The study ran its PCR with 60 Vbeta and 13 Jbeta primers. The assay was immunoSEQ multiplex PCR, and TCRdb's table has in-frame clones only and misses some. Among about 120,000 clones listed, 70% to 85% were seen once. Whole-study findings and limits: Looking again later, the authors saw that most CMV-associated TCR beta chains seemed HLA-restricted.

Deletions cut 1 base from V and 3 bases from J, with 9 bases between. The CDR3 runs to 14 residues. Looked up from germline, CDR1 is LNHDA and CDR2 is SQIVND (reference sequence). The rearrangement uses TRBV19 and TRBJ1-1; TRBD1 is a possible D gene (5 bases). The specimen was PBMCs. The sequence was collected from a man younger than 35 in good health and CMV-seropositive. The CDR3 loop is CASSIGTFHTEAFF. The CDR3 DNA reads TGTGCCAGTAGTATAGGGACATTTCACACTGAAGCTTTCTTT.